The 17 T cell receptor beta chains below were found in one sample sequenced in a study of shared clonotypes between healthy human individuals. Here immunoSEQ multiplex PCR was the method, and the copy in TCRdb shows in-frame clones only, minus some. The data show 450,000 to 500,000 clones, roughly 80% seen once. Input material: PBMCs. The receptors come from a woman aged 40 to 55 in good health. Some clones in this sample may be carry-over from other donors' samples.

CDR3 DNA sequence: TGTGCCAGCAGTTTTCCGGGACTAGGACCCTACGAGCAGTACTTC. Translated: CASSFPGLGPYEQYF. The chain carries TRBV5-4 and TRBJ2-7; 8 nucleotides match TRBD2. From germline, CDR1 is SGHNT and CDR2 YYREEE (reference sequence). Trimming removed 5 bases from V and 2 bases from J; junction bases left unmatched: 9. The CDR3 spans 15 residues.

To note about this clone: Other DNA sequences in the sample encode the same CDR3. The chain combines TRBV15 with TRBJ1-5; possibly TRBD1 for D (5 bases). The CDR3 has 14 residues. Germline V gene lookup returns CDR1 LNHNV and CDR2 YYDKDF (reference sequence). V was shortened by 1 base and J by 4 bases, with 8 bases between the two germline ends. The DNA of the CDR3 is TGTGCCACCAGCAGAGGGGGGGGGAATCAGCCCCAGCATTTT. Amino acids: CATSRGGGNQPQHF.

Turning to this clone: Since a far larger clone is one base different, this is likely a read error. This chain links TRBV20-1 with TRBJ1-1, with a possible D match to TRBD1 (5 bases). Germline V gives CDR1 DFQATT, CDR2 SNEGSKA (reference sequence). Trimming left V 6 bases short and J 10 bases short, with 6 bases between. This CDR3 comprises 8 residues. Written as DNA, the CDR3 is TGCAGTGCGGGGGTAGCTTTCTTT. It specifies CSAGVAFF.

The chain recombines TRBV28 with TRBJ2-3, with 9 nucleotides matching TRBD2. The V segment lost 5 bases and the J segment 6 bases; nucleotides outside the gene matches: 9. The germline gives CDR1 MDHEN, CDR2 SYDVKM. The CDR3 covers 15 residues. CDR3 sequence (DNA): TGTGCCAGCAGTGCACCGCGGGAGGGGAGGGATACGCAGTATTTT. It translates to CASSAPREGRDTQYF.

The chain joins TRBV7-2 to TRBJ1-2; D is possibly TRBD1 (6 bases). V lost 1 base and J 4 bases, leaving 13 bases between the germline ends. The CDR3 covers 15 residues. Germline lookup yields CDR1 SGHTA and CDR2 FQGNSA. CDR3 coding DNA: TGTGCCAGCAGCTTAGGGGGGGGGACACCCTATGGCTACACCTTC. Translated: CASSLGGGTPYGYTF.

This sequence joins TRBV7-9 and TRBJ2-7; D call uncertain. The CDR3 sequence is 12 residues long. Looked up from germline, CDR1 is SEHNR and CDR2 is FQNEAQ (reference sequence). The V gene lost 7 bases and the J gene lost 4 bases, with 11 bases spanning the gap. CDR3 nucleotides: TGTGCCAGCAAAGGACCTTATTACGAGCAGTACTTC. The encoded protein is CASKGPYYEQYF.

This clone turned up a few times. The chain combines TRBV11-2 with TRBJ2-1, with 8 bases that match TRBD2. The CDR3 runs 14 residues. The V segment lost 0 bases and the J segment 10 bases; nucleotides outside the gene matches: 5. Per the germline V gene, CDR1 is SGHAT and CDR2 is FQNNGV. The CDR3, as DNA: TGTGCCAGCAGCTTAGAGGCGGGAGGCAGGGAGCAGTTCTTC. Its protein product is CASSLEAGGREQFF.

This clone was seen just once. The chain links TRBV10-2 to TRBJ2-2; tentatively, D is TRBD1 (5 bases). The CDR3 is 16 residues long. V was trimmed by 2 bases and J by 7 bases, leaving 17 bases between them. Germline-derived CDR1 and CDR2 are WSHSY and SAAADI. The CDR3 spells CASSEPPTARGGELFF. The CDR3 bases are TGCGCCAGCAGTGAGCCCCCGACAGCCCGAGGCGGGGAGCTGTTTTTT.

The count of this clone is one. V is TRBV6-1 and J is TRBJ2-1, with D perhaps TRBD2 (5 bases). V was shortened by 9 bases and J by 6 bases, with 12 bases between the two germline ends. Germline loops: CDR1 MNHNS, CDR2 SASEGT. This CDR3 contains 12 residues. The CDR3 DNA reads as TGTGCCAGTGACTACTCGTTCAATGAGCAGTTCTTC. This translates into CASDYSFNEQFF.

For this clone: This sequence is one base from a far larger clone and is likely a read error. Other DNA sequences of this sample code for an identical CDR3. The rearrangement joins TRBV7-8 to TRBJ1-1; 8 bases fit TRBD1. The CDR3 spans 13 residues. Trimming cost V 9 bases and J 7 bases; bases outside gene matches: 10. CDR1 SGHVS and CDR2 FQNEAQ come from the germline V gene. The CDR3 DNA reads TGTGCCAGTAACGACAGGGGTAAGAATGAAGCTTTCTTT. It translates to CASNDRGKNEAFF.

Concerning this clone: This likely reflects a read error, since a far larger clone is one base away. The chain is built from TRBV5-1 and TRBJ1-1, with TRBD1 matching over 9 bases. The CDR3 has 14 residues. The germline gives CDR1 SGHRS, CDR2 YFSETQ. The CDR3 DNA reads TGCGACAGCAGCTCGGACAGGGGGAACACTGAAGCTTTCTTT. It encodes CDSSSDRGNTEAFF.

The DNA for the CDR3 is TGTGCCAGCAGCCGTTTTGGGTCTAACTATGGCTACACCTTC. It codes for CASSRFGSNYGYTF. The chain combines TRBV27 with TRBJ1-2; D is uncertain. The CDR3 consists of 14 residues. The V and J ends lost 6 bases and 0 bases respectively, with 11 bases between them. CDR1 is MNHEY and CDR2 is SMNVEV in the germline V gene (reference sequence).

The chain employs TRBV7-2 and TRBJ2-2, with 9 nucleotides matching TRBD1. Germline V CDR1 and CDR2: SGHTA, FQGNSA. V shed 6 bases, J shed 6 bases, and the junction held 8 bases outside the gene matches. CDR3 size: 15 residues. CDR3 nucleotide sequence: TGTGCCAGCAGACGGGACAGGGCGGCGTCCGGGGAGCTGTTTTTT. This codes for CASRRDRAASGELFF.

The sample holds one count of this clone. A far larger clone is one base from this, pointing to a likely read error. This chain links TRBV6-1 with TRBJ1-1, with 10 positions matching TRBD1. The germline gives CDR1 MNHNS, CDR2 SASEGT. J was trimmed by 6 bases and V by 4 bases; bases with no gene match: 8. The CDR3 loop spans 15 amino acids. The CDR3 nucleotides are TGTGCCAGCAGTGCGGGGACAGGGGCCCTGTCTGAAGCTTTCTTT. Amino acid sequence: CASSAGTGALSEAFF.

The gene calls are TRBV6-1 and TRBJ1-5; no definite D call. The germline V gene encodes CDR1 MNHNS and CDR2 SASEGT. This CDR3 is built from 13 residues. V was shortened by 6 bases and J by 5 bases, with 11 bases between the two germline ends. DNA for the CDR3: TGTGCCAGCAGGGAGGATCTGGATCAGCCCCAGCATTTT. Translating it yields CASREDLDQPQHF.

The chain combines TRBV18 with TRBJ2-3; 7 positions match TRBD1. Germline CDR1 and CDR2: KGHSH and LQKENI. V dropped 1 base and J dropped 3; count of bases not matched to a gene: 4. The CDR3 spans 15 residues. The CDR3 sequence is CASSPRGQSTDTQYF. CDR3 DNA: TGTGCCAGCTCACCACGGGGACAGTCAACAGATACGCAGTATTTT.

With respect to this clone: Possible read error: a much larger clone is one base away. The rearrangement joins TRBV7-6 to TRBJ2-5; no definite D call. CDR3 length: 11 residues. Between the trimmed V and J ends, which lost 0 bases and 5 bases, there was a span of 1 base. Germline V lookup: CDR1 SGHVS, CDR2 FNYEAQ. CDR3 in DNA: TGTGCCAGCAGCTTAGCGGAGACCCAGTACTTC. Protein sequence: CASSLAETQYF.